This T cell receptor beta chain was obtained from a study of blood T cells in healthy people across ages. Whole-study context: The template switching approach captured approximately one barcoded beta molecule for every two T cells.

A word on this clonotype: Its target is not known.

Through a sample-barcoded 5' primer and a J-beta primer mix, a second PCR was run for roughly 6 to 11 cycles. At least 2.5 million CDR3-containing paired-end reads were obtained per sample. TCRdb analysed the 5' RACE reads with MiXCR anew, one entry per CDR3 protein. The sample holds approximately 800,000 distinct CDR3 sequences, 56% seen once. Study-wide results and limits: A strong correlation was found between TCR beta diversity and the percentage of naive T cells.

From germline, CDR1 is DFQATT and CDR2 SNEGSKA (reference sequence). This CDR3 is 11 amino acids long. With V trimmed by 5 bases and J by 5 bases, 2 bases remained unmatched. The receptor's source is a middle-aged man in good health. V usage is TRBV20-1 and J usage is TRBJ2-5, with 7 bases identical to TRBD1. Sequencing was done on a sample of blood. CDR3 nucleotides: TGCAGTGCTTCACAGGGGGAGACCCAGTACTTC. It specifies CSASQGETQYF.